The 22 T cell receptor beta chains in this list originate from one sample, sequenced in a study of shared clonotypes between healthy human individuals. This table comes from immunoSEQ multiplex PCR, and its TCRdb copy is limited to in-frame clones, with some not included. The sample yields fewer than 350,000 clones, roughly 91% seen once. The sequenced material came from memory CD8+ T cells sorted from blood. Subset reported: CD45RO+ cells pooled with CCR7-negative TemRA cells. The receptors derive from a man between 18 and 29 years old in good health.

Here the CDR3 reads CATVDGLEETQYF. The DNA for the CDR3 is TGTGCCACCGTAGATGGACTAGAAGAGACCCAGTACTTC. The V and J genes are TRBV2 and TRBJ2-5; 7 positions match TRBD2. V lost 10 bases, J lost 3 bases, and 8 bases stayed unmatched. Germline lookup yields CDR1 SNHLY and CDR2 FYNNEI. This CDR3 has 13 amino acids.

The chain links TRBV19 to TRBJ1-1; 8 bases line up with TRBD1. Per germline, CDR1 LNHDA and CDR2 SQIVND (reference sequence). The CDR3 spans 15 residues. Trimming at V came to 5 bases and at J to 1 base, leaving 6 bases not matched to a gene. CDR3: CASSLWTGPNTEAFF. As DNA, the CDR3 is TGTGCCAGTAGTCTCTGGACAGGGCCGAACACTGAAGCTTTCTTT.

The CDR3 region has the DNA TGTGCCAGCACTCCCCTAGCGGTCTCCTACGAGCAGTACTTC. Protein product: CASTPLAVSYEQYF. V is TRBV2 and J is TRBJ2-7, with 7 bases aligning to TRBD2. The V segment lost 7 bases and the J segment 0 bases; nucleotides outside the gene matches: 6. The CDR3 loop spans 14 amino acids. The germline V gene has CDR1 SNHLY and CDR2 FYNNEI.

V and J are TRBV29-1 and TRBJ2-2, with unresolved D. V was pared by 5 bases and J by 3 bases, with 4 bases between. Germline V gene data show CDR1 as SQVTM and CDR2 as ANQGSEA. The CDR3 covers 11 residues. This CDR3 reads CSVIHTGELFF. In DNA form, the CDR3 reads TGCAGCGTTATTCACACCGGGGAGCTGTTTTTT.

A remark on this clone: The DNA is left out, because the CDR3 cannot be placed on it with certainty; the CDR3 is given as TCRdb lists it. V gene TRBV30 combines with J gene TRBJ1-2; TRBD1, the table's D call, was not compared with the DNA. CDR1 is GTSNPN, CDR2 SVGIG, per germline (reference sequence). The CDR3 totals 13 residues, both ends included. The CDR3 loop is CAWGDGTGGRLAF.

This rearrangement joins TRBV10-1 to TRBJ2-1; D unclear. There are 13 residues in the CDR3. V gave up 9 bases and J gave up 2 bases, with 11 bases separating them. CDR1 and CDR2 from the germline V gene are WNHNN and SYGVQD (reference sequence). CDR3 sequence reads: CARSPWAYNEQFF. The CDR3 DNA reads as TGCGCCAGGTCGCCCTGGGCCTACAATGAGCAGTTCTTC.

The chain is built from TRBV7-9 and TRBJ2-7; 12 bases line up with TRBD2. With V trimmed by 8 bases and J by 1 base, 18 bases remained unmatched. CDR3 length: 19 residues. Germline V CDR1 and CDR2: SEHNR, FQNEAQ (reference sequence). The CDR3 sequence: CASSGPLAGGPSVSYEQYF. The CDR3 nucleotides are TGTGCCAGCTCCGGACCCCTAGCGGGAGGGCCTTCCGTGTCCTACGAGCAGTACTTC.

This clone was seen many times. V and J are TRBV9 and TRBJ2-5; D is unresolved. V dropped 0 bases and J dropped 0 bases, with 6 bases sitting between them. This CDR3 region has 14 residues. Germline lookup yields CDR1 SGDLS and CDR2 YYNGEE. CDR3 protein: CASSVGRNQETQYF. DNA of the CDR3: TGTGCCAGCAGCGTAGGGCGGAACCAAGAGACCCAGTACTTC. Filled out from reference TRBV9 and TRBJ2-5, the complete variable domain reads DSGVTQTPKHLITATGQRVTLRCSPRSGDLSVYWYQQSLDQGLQFLIQYYNGEERAKGNILERFSAQQFPDLHSELNLSSLELGDSALYFCASSVGRNQETQYFGPGTRLLVL.

The rearrangement uses TRBV29-1 and TRBJ1-5; D is unresolved. The V gene's germline CDR1 is SQVTM and CDR2 ANQGSEA. The CDR3 runs to 12 residues. V was pared by 7 bases and J by 3 bases, with 10 bases between. The CDR3 sequence is CSAGVINQPQHF. Written as DNA, the CDR3 is TGCAGCGCGGGAGTGATCAATCAGCCCCAGCATTTT.

This chain connects TRBV28 to TRBJ1-2; D is ambiguous. CDR1 MDHEN and CDR2 SYDVKM come from the germline V gene. The CDR3 totals 13 residues. Trimming shortened V by 4 bases and J by 4 bases, and 10 bases separated the two germline ends. The CDR3 bases are TGTGCCAGCAGTTCGGTGGAAGCCTATGGCTACACCTTC. Protein sequence: CASSSVEAYGYTF.

The chain recombines TRBV15 with TRBJ2-7, with D unclear. The V gene lost 1 base and the J gene lost 2 bases, with 12 bases spanning the gap. The CDR3 totals 15 residues. CDR1 and CDR2 (germline): LNHNV, YYDKDF (reference sequence). CDR3 in amino acids: CATSRASGTAYEQYF. The CDR3 DNA is TGTGCCACCAGCAGAGCTTCTGGCACAGCCTACGAGCAGTACTTC.

Note on this clone: Other DNA sequences in this specimen translate into the identical CDR3. The chain carries TRBV7-9 and TRBJ2-7, with 7 bases fitting TRBD2. The germline V gene encodes CDR1 SEHNR and CDR2 FQNEAQ (reference sequence). V lost 5 bases and J lost 3; bases outside the gene matches: 1. The CDR3 sequence is 12 residues long. CDR3 in amino acids: CASSRTSYEQYF. CDR3 DNA sequence: TGTGCCAGCAGCCGGACTAGCTACGAGCAGTACTTC.

The rearrangement uses TRBV11-2 and TRBJ2-1; D gene uncertain. Germline V gives CDR1 SGHAT, CDR2 FQNNGV. The V gene lost 2 bases and the J gene lost 7 bases, with 6 bases spanning the gap. The CDR3 has 12 amino acids. As DNA, the CDR3 is TGTGCCAGCAGCTTAATGGGGAATGAGCAGTTCTTC. This translates into CASSLMGNEQFF.

The chain is built from TRBV4-1 and TRBJ1-2; D is perhaps TRBD1 (5 bases). CDR3 length: 17 amino acids. The germline V gene has CDR1 MGHRA and CDR2 YSYEKL. Deletions cut 0 bases from V and 11 bases from J, with 25 bases between. DNA for the CDR3: TGCGCCAGCAGCCAAGAAATCGGCACCGGGAGCAACCAGGGTTACACCTTC. Protein: CASSQEIGTGSNQGYTF.

The genes are TRBV9 and TRBJ2-3; TRBD2 matches at 11 bases. The length of the CDR3 is 16 residues. Germline V lookup: CDR1 SGDLS, CDR2 YYNGEE. Trimming at V came to 4 bases and at J to 5 bases, leaving 9 bases not matched to a gene. The CDR3 DNA is TGTGCCAGCAGCACCTTTAGCGGGGGGGCCAGAGATACGCAGTATTTT. Its protein product is CASSTFSGGARDTQYF.

The chain has TRBV2 and TRBJ2-1, with 15 nucleotides matching TRBD2. The CDR3 is 16 residues long. Germline-derived CDR1 and CDR2 are SNHLY and FYNNEI. The J segment lost 8 bases and the V segment lost 3 bases, leaving 5 bases of the junction unmatched. The CDR3 protein is CASSDRTSGRAHEQFF. As DNA, the CDR3 is TGTGCCAGCAGTGATAGGACTAGCGGGAGGGCTCATGAGCAGTTCTTC. The full variable domain, with the rest looked up from reference TRBV2 and TRBJ2-1, is EPEVTQTPSHQVTQMGQEVILRCVPISNHLYFYWYRQILGQKVEFLVSFYNNEISEKSEIFDDQFSVERPDGSNFTLKIRSTKLEDSAMYFCASSDRTSGRAHEQFFGPGTRLTVL.

This clone was seen once. The V and J genes are TRBV7-9 and TRBJ1-1; D not resolved. The germline V gene encodes CDR1 SEHNR and CDR2 FQNEAQ (reference sequence). The CDR3 is 14 residues long. The ends were cut back, 6 bases at V and 6 bases at J, with 17 bases in the middle. CDR3 amino acids: CASRKGGFRAEAFF. In DNA, the CDR3 is TGTGCCAGCAGAAAAGGAGGGTTTAGGGCTGAAGCTTTCTTT.

The chain has TRBV29-1 and TRBJ2-7, with D tentatively TRBD1 (5 bases). CDR3 length: 14 amino acids. Germline assignment: CDR1 SQVTM and CDR2 ANQGSEA. V was cut by 4 bases and J by 2 bases, with 15 bases left in between. CDR3 protein: CSVAFSAGPYEQYF. DNA for the CDR3: TGCAGCGTTGCTTTCTCGGCAGGGCCCTACGAGCAGTACTTC.

This clone was seen once. V gene TRBV11-2 combines with J gene TRBJ2-3; 7 nucleotides agree with TRBD1. Germline V gene data show CDR1 as SGHAT and CDR2 as FQNNGV. The length of the CDR3 is 16 residues. The J segment lost 0 bases and the V segment lost 2 bases, leaving 5 bases of the junction unmatched. CDR3: CASSLINRGSTDTQYF. The CDR3 DNA reads TGTGCCAGCAGCTTAATTAACAGGGGTAGCACAGATACGCAGTATTTT.

This clone was observed a few times. V and J are TRBV5-1 and TRBJ2-7; no clear D gene. Germline V gene lookup returns CDR1 SGHRS and CDR2 YFSETQ. Trimming pared 2 bases from V and 3 bases from J, leaving 9 bases between. CDR3 length equals 13 residues. The CDR3 sequence: CASSLRRDYEQYF. CDR3 coding DNA: TGCGCCAGCAGCTTACGACGCGACTACGAGCAGTACTTC. The entire variable domain, with the rest obtained from reference TRBV5-1 and TRBJ2-7, is as follows: KAGVTQTPRYLIKTRGQQVTLSCSPISGHRSVSWYQQTPGQGLQFLFEYFSETQRNKGNFPGRFSGRQFSNSRSEMNVSTLELGDSALYLCASSLRRDYEQYFGPGTRLTVT.

The chain recombines TRBV5-6 with TRBJ2-7, with D perhaps matching TRBD2 (5 bases). Germline lookup yields CDR1 SGHDT and CDR2 YYEEEE. The CDR3 is 13 amino acids. V was shortened by 2 bases and J by 3 bases, with 9 bases between the two germline ends. In nucleotides, the CDR3 is TGTGCCAGCAGCTTCGGGGTGGGCTACGAGCAGTACTTC. It translates to CASSFGVGYEQYF.

The V call is TRBV6-1, the J call TRBJ2-3, with 7 bases identical to TRBD2. This CDR3 region has 15 residues. After removal of 1 base from V and 6 bases from J, the junction contained 7 bases not matched to a gene. The V gene's germline CDR1 is MNHNS and CDR2 SASEGT. CDR3 sequence: CASSEDPGGLDTQYF. In nucleotides, the CDR3 is TGTGCCAGCAGTGAAGACCCGGGAGGCCTTGATACGCAGTATTTT.